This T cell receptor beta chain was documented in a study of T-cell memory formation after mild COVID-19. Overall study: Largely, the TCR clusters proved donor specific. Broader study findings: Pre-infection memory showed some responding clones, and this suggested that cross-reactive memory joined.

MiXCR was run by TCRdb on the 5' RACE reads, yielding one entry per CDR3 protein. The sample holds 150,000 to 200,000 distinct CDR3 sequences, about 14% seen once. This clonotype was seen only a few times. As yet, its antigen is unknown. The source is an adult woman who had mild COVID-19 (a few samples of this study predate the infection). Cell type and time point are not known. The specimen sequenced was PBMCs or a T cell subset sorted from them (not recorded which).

CDR3 in DNA: TGTGCCAGCAGCCCCCGGCTAGCGTCCTCCTACAATGAGCAGTTCTTC. The encoded protein is CASSPRLASSYNEQFF. The rearrangement uses TRBV7-2 and TRBJ2-1; tentative D call: TRBD2 (6 bases). The CDR3 is 16 residues long. The V gene's germline CDR1 is SGHTA and CDR2 FQGNSA. V was pared by 5 bases and J by 0 bases, with 14 bases between.